Listed here are 18 T cell receptor beta chains from one sample, sequenced in a study of long-term antiretroviral therapy in people with HIV (dated by TCRdb to the early 2020s). The immunoSEQ hsTCRB v3.0 assay was used at survey level resolution to sequence the TRB variable region. The source is immuneACCESS, and TCRdb retained only in-frame sequences with V and J called. Part of the clones is not carried over; for the studies checked, unresolved V genes explain less than half of this, and the remainder is unexplained. Counted in this sample were under 50,000 clones; roughly 85% of them appeared once. Clones ranked in the top ten supply roughly 5.7% of the sample. This specimen consisted of unsorted PBMCs, obtained 3.1 years after starting antiretroviral therapy. The receptor set was obtained from a woman aged 45-59 years with HIV.

This clone was picked up a small number of times. The chain combines TRBV2 with TRBJ1-2; TRBD1 agrees at 9 bases. Germline CDR1 and CDR2: SNHLY and FYNNEI. J was trimmed by 7 bases and V by 5 bases; bases with no gene match: 8. CDR3 size: 14 residues. For the CDR3, the DNA is TGTGCCAGCAGTAAGCCACAGGGGGCCCTTGGCTACACCTTC. Amino acid sequence: CASSKPQGALGYTF.

This chain links TRBV7-9 with TRBJ1-6; 7 nucleotides match TRBD1. Germline CDR1 is SEHNR and CDR2 is FQNEAQ (reference sequence). CDR3 size: 15 residues. The junction had 9 bases not matched to a gene; V was cut back by 5 bases and J by 8 bases. CDR3 coding DNA: TGTGCCAGCAGCAGGGTCGGGACAGAAGATTCACCCCTCCACTTT. The encoded protein is CASSRVGTEDSPLHF.

The gene calls are TRBV4-1 and TRBJ1-2; 8 nucleotides match TRBD1. CDR1 is MGHRA, CDR2 YSYEKL, per germline. The CDR3 totals 18 residues. V trimming: 0 bases; J trimming: 6 bases; junction bases outside the gene matches: 15. The CDR3 DNA reads TGCGCCAGCAGCCAAGAAGAGGGAGGCCGAGACAGGGGTGATGGCTACACCTTC. Its protein product is CASSQEEGGRDRGDGYTF.

CDR3 in amino acids: CASSQPGAERLQETQYF. The CDR3 DNA sequence: TGTGCCAGCAGCCAACCCGGCGCCGAAAGATTACAAGAGACCCAGTACTTC. This sequence joins TRBV5-4 and TRBJ2-5; D gene ambiguous. Germline V gene lookup returns CDR1 SGHNT and CDR2 YYREEE (reference sequence). V gave up 4 bases and J gave up 2 bases, with 21 bases separating them. The CDR3 has 17 residues.

V usage is TRBV4-1 and J usage is TRBJ1-5; unclear D gene. Between the trimmed V and J ends, which lost 3 bases and 0 bases, there was a span of 9 bases. Germline V gene sequence: CDR1 MGHRA, CDR2 YSYEKL. CDR3 length: 15 residues. Here the CDR3 DNA reads TGCGCCAGCAGCCAGCGGACGGATAGCAATCAGCCCCAGCATTTT. It codes for CASSQRTDSNQPQHF.

The genes are TRBV10-2 and TRBJ2-2, with 7 bases fitting TRBD2. The J segment lost 1 base and the V segment lost 6 bases, leaving 5 bases of the junction unmatched. CDR3 size: 15 residues. Germline V gives CDR1 WSHSY, CDR2 SAAADI. The CDR3 coding sequence is TGCGCCAGCAGACCCGGCGGGGGGAACACCGGGGAGCTGTTTTTT. This encodes CASRPGGGNTGELFF.

The chain's CDR3 is CASSLGDRGNYGYTF. DNA for the CDR3: TGCGCCAGCAGCTTGGGGGACAGGGGAAACTATGGCTACACCTTC. The rearrangement links TRBV5-1 to TRBJ1-2, with 10 positions matching TRBD1. The germline V gene encodes CDR1 SGHRS and CDR2 YFSETQ. The trim removed 0 bases at V and 2 bases at J, leaving 1 base unmatched. This CDR3 has 15 amino acids.

Concerning this clone itself: The junction differs from germline at one of its ends, possibly a read error. The genes are TRBV7-7 and TRBJ2-5; 8 nucleotides match TRBD1. Germline assignment: CDR1 SSHAT and CDR2 FNYEAQ (reference sequence). The CDR3 has 16 residues. The CDR3: CASSMTSGTGQETQYF. The CDR3 nucleotides read TGTGCTAGCAGCATGACTTCTGGGACAGGTCAAGAGACCCAGTACTTC.

The rearrangement uses TRBV19 and TRBJ2-3; D not resolved. Germline loops: CDR1 LNHDA, CDR2 SQIVND (reference sequence). CDR3 size: 15 residues. Trimming cost V 3 bases and J 2 bases, with 12 bases left between them. The CDR3 nucleotides are TGTGCCAGTAGTATTGGGGTAGGGAACACAGATACGCAGTATTTT. Translation: CASSIGVGNTDTQYF.

The V call is TRBV2, the J call TRBJ1-1, with D possibly being TRBD1 (6 bases). With 6 bases removed from V and 6 bases from J, the gap between germline ends came to 20 bases. CDR3 size: 15 residues. The V gene's germline CDR1 is SNHLY and CDR2 FYNNEI. The CDR3 protein is CASREGHLAGSEAFF. The DNA of the CDR3 is TGTGCCAGCAGGGAGGGACATCTCGCCGGGTCTGAAGCTTTCTTT. The full variable domain, rest sourced from reference TRBV2 and TRBJ1-1, is EPEVTQTPSHQVTQMGQEVILRCVPISNHLYFYWYRQILGQKVEFLVSFYNNEISEKSEIFDDQFSVERPDGSNFTLKIRSTKLEDSAMYFCASREGHLAGSEAFFGQGTRLTVV.

The V gene is TRBV7-8, the J gene TRBJ1-4; the D is unclear. Trimming cost V 4 bases and J 7 bases, with 13 bases left between them. Germline V gene lookup returns CDR1 SGHVS and CDR2 FQNEAQ. The CDR3 has 14 amino acids. CDR3 DNA: TGTGCCAGCAGCTCCGGGAGAGTGGGTGAAAAACTGTTTTTT. Amino acid sequence: CASSSGRVGEKLFF. Full variable domain (remainder filled in from reference TRBV7-8 and TRBJ1-4): GAGVSQSPRYKVAKRGQDVALRCDPISGHVSLFWYQQALGQGPEFLTYFQNEAQLDKSGLPSDRFFAERPEGSVSTLKIQRTQQEDSAVYLCASSSGRVGEKLFFGSGTQLSVL.

The chain combines TRBV25-1 with TRBJ2-5; a weak D match, TRBD1 (5 bases). V shed 0 bases and J shed 4 bases, with 12 bases lying between them. Germline lookup yields CDR1 MGHDK and CDR2 SYGVNS. This CDR3 comprises 15 residues. DNA for the CDR3: TGTGCCAGCAGTGAATATGGTAGGCAGGGAGAGACCCAGTACTTC. Its translation: CASSEYGRQGETQYF.

The V gene is TRBV9, the J gene TRBJ2-1; TRBD2 might be the D (7 bases). The germline gives CDR1 SGDLS, CDR2 YYNGEE. CDR3 length equals 18 residues. Trimming cost V 0 bases and J 1 base, with 17 bases left between them. In DNA, the CDR3 is TGTGCCAGCAGCGTAGCAGTCGGGGGGCAACTTTCCTACAATGAGCAGTTCTTC. This encodes CASSVAVGGQLSYNEQFF.

The chain links TRBV11-2 to TRBJ1-1, with D possibly being TRBD1 (6 bases). Germline CDR1 is SGHAT and CDR2 is FQNNGV. The V end was cut by 2 bases, the J end by 7 bases, with 14 bases between. The CDR3 sequence is 14 residues long. The CDR3: CASSLSSGEVEAFF. CDR3 in DNA: TGTGCCAGCAGCTTATCGTCAGGGGAAGTTGAAGCTTTCTTT.

This chain joins TRBV2 and TRBJ2-1; perhaps TRBD2 as D (5 bases). The germline V and J ends were trimmed by 4 bases and 9 bases, with 19 bases remaining between them. The CDR3 runs to 15 residues. Germline assignment: CDR1 SNHLY and CDR2 FYNNEI. The CDR3 spells CASSGSARGMGEQFF. The CDR3 nucleotides are TGTGCCAGCAGTGGTTCCGCCAGAGGGATGGGTGAGCAGTTCTTC.

This chain links TRBV19 with TRBJ2-2; 7 nucleotides line up with TRBD2. Per germline, CDR1 LNHDA and CDR2 SQIVND (reference sequence). The CDR3 contains 12 residues. Germline trimming cut 8 bases from V and 10 bases from J; bases unmatched to any gene: 7. For the CDR3, the DNA is TGTGCCAGTGGAGGGAGGGACTTGGAGCTGTTTTTT. Protein product: CASGGRDLELFF. The complete variable domain, with remaining parts taken from reference TRBV19 and TRBJ2-2, reads DGGITQSPKYLFRKEGQNVTLSCEQNLNHDAMYWYRQDPGQGLRLIYYSQIVNDFQKGDIAEGYSVSREKKESFPLTVTSAQKNPTAFYLCASGGRDLELFFGEGSRLTVL.

The sample holds a few counts of this clone. The chain joins TRBV4-2 to TRBJ1-3; D is unresolved. This CDR3 region has 16 residues. Germline lookup yields CDR1 LGHNA and CDR2 YNFKEQ. With 4 bases removed from V and 0 bases from J, the gap between germline ends came to 13 bases. The CDR3, as DNA: TGTGCCAGCAGCCCGGGAGGATTGTCCTCTGGAAACACCATATATTTT. Protein product: CASSPGGLSSGNTIYF.

The chain links TRBV4-2 to TRBJ1-1; unclear D gene. This CDR3 has 13 amino acids. The germline V gene has CDR1 LGHNA and CDR2 YNFKEQ. V lost 4 bases and J lost 0, with 6 bases in between. The CDR3 bases are TGTGCCAGCAGCCGTGGGCTGAACACTGAAGCTTTCTTT. The encoded protein is CASSRGLNTEAFF.